One T cell receptor (beta chain) is described in this entry. Antigen specificity is unknown. The data derive from a study of T-cell memory formation after mild COVID-19. UMIs and sample barcodes were carried by the TCR alpha and TCR beta cDNA libraries that 5'RACE produced using constant-segment primers. TCRdb independently ran MiXCR on the 5' RACE reads; one entry per CDR3 protein. In the table there are 400,000 to 500,000 distinct CDR3 sequences, 15% to 20% of which are singletons. Study findings and constraints: Mainly in CM and EM were contracting CD4+ clones; CD8+ were in EMRA. Pre-infection memory harbored some responding clones, suggesting cross-reactive memory joined.

The germline V gene has CDR1 SGDLS and CDR2 YYNGEE. CDR3 size: 12 residues. The germline V and J ends were trimmed by 4 bases and 6 bases, with 5 bases remaining between them. Sequenced: PBMCs or a T cell subset sorted from them (not recorded which). The chain has TRBV9 and TRBJ2-6; D unclear. This receptor was identified in a man aged 18-30 years who had mild COVID-19 (a few samples of this study predate the infection). Cell type and time point are not known. The CDR3 DNA is TGTGCCAGCAGCCTCCAGGCCAACGTCCTGACTTTC. As protein: CASSLQANVLTF. Using reference TRBV9 and TRBJ2-6 for the parts outside the CDR3, the full variable domain is DSGVTQTPKHLITATGQRVTLRCSPRSGDLSVYWYQQSLDQGLQFLIQYYNGEERAKGNILERFSAQQFPDLHSELNLSSLELGDSALYFCASSLQANVLTFGAGSRLTVL.